This TCR beta chain was obtained from a study of cytomegalovirus exposure and HLA in healthy donors. Trimming took 10 bases from V and 1 from J, leaving 13 bases between them. CDR1 and CDR2 from the germline V gene are MNHEY and SMNVEV (reference sequence). CDR3 length equals 13 residues. This clone has just one count. Sequencing was performed with immunoSEQ multiplex PCR; in TCRdb, only in-frame clones are kept and a portion is missing. The data hold 160,000 or so clones, with 88% observed a single time. The sequenced sample consisted of PBMCs. This chain links TRBV27 with TRBJ1-2; D may be TRBD1 (5 bases). The TCR originated in a young man in good health and CMV-seronegative. The chain's CDR3 is CATRAQGNYGYTF. The DNA of the CDR3 is TGTGCCACCAGGGCGCAGGGTAACTATGGCTACACCTTC.